This T cell receptor (beta chain) emerged from a study of early T cells in non-severe SARS-CoV-2 infection. A single record per CDR3 protein comes from TCRdb applying MiXCR to the 5' RACE reads. The sample records around 66,000 distinct CDR3 sequences, about 12% being singletons. This clonotype has a handful of counts. The ends were cut back, 5 bases at V and 2 bases at J, with 16 bases in the middle. The CDR3 has 15 residues. Germline lookup yields CDR1 MNHEY and CDR2 SMNVEV (reference sequence). The sequenced material came from whole blood. This clonotype was obtained from an adult who was a healthcare worker with PCR-confirmed SARS-CoV-2 infection or an uninfected control (not recorded which). The chain links TRBV27 to TRBJ2-7, with D possibly matching TRBD1 (6 bases). The CDR3 is CASSPLRTVAYEQYF. The CDR3 coding sequence is TGTGCCAGCAGTCCCCTCAGGACAGTCGCCTACGAGCAGTACTTC.